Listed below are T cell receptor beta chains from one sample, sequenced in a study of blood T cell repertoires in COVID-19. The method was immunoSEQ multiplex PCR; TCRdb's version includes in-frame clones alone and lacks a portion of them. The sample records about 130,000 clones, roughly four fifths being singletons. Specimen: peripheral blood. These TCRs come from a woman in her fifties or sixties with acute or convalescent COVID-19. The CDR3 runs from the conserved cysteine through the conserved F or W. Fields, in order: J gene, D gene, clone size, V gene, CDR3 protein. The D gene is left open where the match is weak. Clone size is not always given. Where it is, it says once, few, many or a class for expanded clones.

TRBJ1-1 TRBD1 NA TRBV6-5 CASSRDSRGTEAFF
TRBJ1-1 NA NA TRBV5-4 CASSRPTGNTEAFF
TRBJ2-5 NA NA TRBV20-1 CSASGDISQYF
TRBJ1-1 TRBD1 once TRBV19 CASRQGTYTEAFF
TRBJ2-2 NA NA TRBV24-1 CATSELDSNTGELFF
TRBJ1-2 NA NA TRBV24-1 CATSDGQNYGYTF
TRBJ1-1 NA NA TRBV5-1 CASSSGQANTEAFF
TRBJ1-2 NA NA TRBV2 CASSPRPGAYYGYTF
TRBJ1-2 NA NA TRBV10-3 CAIKVRDTNYGYTF
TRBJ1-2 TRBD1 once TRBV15 CATSRVLGTAYGYTF
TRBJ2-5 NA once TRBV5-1 CASSLRGQSKETQYF
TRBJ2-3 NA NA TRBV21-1 CASSKARGRNTQYF
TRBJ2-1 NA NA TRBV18 CASSPRGTTNEQFF
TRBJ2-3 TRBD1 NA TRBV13 CASSLKGASTDTQYF
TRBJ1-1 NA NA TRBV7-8 CASSLAEGRPRGAFF
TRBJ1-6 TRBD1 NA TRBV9 CASSAGTVNSPLHF
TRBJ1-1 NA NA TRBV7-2 CASSLWTVGRNTEAFF
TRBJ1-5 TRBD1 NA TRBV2 CASSEAYRGDQPQHF
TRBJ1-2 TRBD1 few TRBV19 CASTRTGRASYASGYTF
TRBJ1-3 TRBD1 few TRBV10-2 CASSEGTGGSGNTIYF
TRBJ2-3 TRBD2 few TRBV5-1 CASSLASSGVRDTQYF
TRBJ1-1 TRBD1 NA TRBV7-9 CASSVQGDTEAFF
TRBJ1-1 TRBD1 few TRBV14 CASSFDRGTFARNTEAFF
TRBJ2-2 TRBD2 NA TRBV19 CASSIRRQGGLNTGELFF
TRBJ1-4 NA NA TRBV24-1 CATPPMGGEKLFF
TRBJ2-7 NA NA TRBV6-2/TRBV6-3 CASSLGDYEQYF
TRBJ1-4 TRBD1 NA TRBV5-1 CASSPGQGGEKLFF
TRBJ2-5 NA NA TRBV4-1 CASSQTPKETQYF
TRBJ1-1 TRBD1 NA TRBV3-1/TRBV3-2 CASSPWTGGSNTEAFF